This T cell receptor (beta chain) derives from a study of T-cell reconstitution after alpha-beta-depleted transplantation in children. The germline V and J ends were trimmed by 3 bases and 5 bases, with 13 bases remaining between them. The germline gives CDR1 GTSNPN, CDR2 SVGIG (reference sequence). This CDR3 is built from 13 residues. For TCRbeta, the library was prepared with unique molecular identifiers. TCRdb analysed the PCR reads with MiXCR anew, one entry per CDR3 protein. The sample yields about 500,000 distinct CDR3 sequences, 32% seen once. Sequencing was performed on PBMCs from the stem cell graft donor, taken from the stem cell graft. This receptor was identified in a human donor who donated a stem cell graft to a child with aplastic anemia. The genes are TRBV30 and TRBJ2-5; D unresolved. The CDR3 reads CAWRAAVRETQYF. The CDR3 coding sequence is TGTGCCTGGAGGGCGGCGGTTCGTGAGACCCAGTACTTC. Combining the CDR3 with reference TRBV30 and TRBJ2-5 gives the whole variable domain SQTIHQWPATLVQPVGSPLSLECTVEGTSNPNLYWYRQAAGRGLQLLFYSVGIGQISSEVPQNLSASRPQDRQFILSSKKLLLSDSGFYLCAWRAAVRETQYFGPGTRLLVL.